A single sample is the source of the 13 T cell receptor beta chains below, sequenced in a study of cytomegalovirus exposure and HLA in healthy donors. PCR involved 60 Vbeta and 13 Jbeta primers. TCRdb's copy holds only in-frame clones and misses some; the assay was immunoSEQ multiplex PCR. The profile shows around 90,000 clones, less than 80% of them singletons. The sample taken for sequencing was PBMCs. These receptor sequences come from a woman aged 40 to 50 in good health and CMV-seronegative.

The chain recombines TRBV27 with TRBJ1-2; TRBD1 agrees at 7 bases. This CDR3 region has 15 residues. The germline CDR1 and CDR2 sequences are MNHEY and SMNVEV (reference sequence). After removal of 4 bases from V and 4 bases from J, the junction contained 9 bases not matched to a gene. The DNA of the CDR3 is TGTGCCAGCAGTTCCCGACAAGGGGGCGCCTATGGCTACACCTTC. Its translation is CASSSRQGGAYGYTF.

V gene TRBV9 combines with J gene TRBJ1-2; 7 nucleotides agree with TRBD1. Germline lookup yields CDR1 SGDLS and CDR2 YYNGEE. This CDR3 is 13 amino acids long. Trimming removed 4 bases from V and 4 bases from J; junction bases left unmatched: 4. The DNA for the CDR3 is TGTGCCAGCAGCCCAGCAGGGGGCTATGGCTACACCTTC. Amino acids: CASSPAGGYGYTF.

The chain has TRBV30 and TRBJ1-1; D gene uncertain. From germline, CDR1 is GTSNPN and CDR2 SVGIG (reference sequence). V lost 2 bases and J 5 bases, leaving 12 bases between the germline ends. The CDR3 has 13 residues. The CDR3 loop reads CAWSFGSGTEAFF. CDR3 bases: TGTGCCTGGAGTTTTGGTTCGGGTACTGAAGCTTTCTTT.

This rearrangement joins TRBV18 to TRBJ2-2; 7 positions match TRBD1. The CDR3 is 16 amino acids. V shed 4 bases and J 0 bases; nucleotides not matched to a gene: 5. Germline V lookup: CDR1 KGHSH, CDR2 LQKENI. The CDR3: CASSLGQLANTGELFF. CDR3 in DNA: TGTGCCAGCTCACTGGGACAGCTCGCGAACACCGGGGAGCTGTTTTTT.

The J gene is TRBJ2-7, the V gene TRBV2; TRBD2 agrees at 8 bases. The CDR3 is made up of 13 amino acids. Germline V CDR1 and CDR2: SNHLY, FYNNEI. The V segment lost 8 bases and the J segment 6 bases; nucleotides outside the gene matches: 9. CDR3 protein: CASLPGRGGEQYF. Here the CDR3 DNA reads TGTGCCAGCCTTCCTGGTCGGGGGGGCGAGCAGTACTTC. The whole variable domain, remainder taken from reference TRBV2 and TRBJ2-7, is EPEVTQTPSHQVTQMGQEVILRCVPISNHLYFYWYRQILGQKVEFLVSFYNNEISEKSEIFDDQFSVERPDGSNFTLKIRSTKLEDSAMYFCASLPGRGGEQYFGPGTRLTVT.

This clone was seen once. Its ends do not fully match the called genes, so a read error is possible. This same CDR3 is encoded by further DNA sequences in the sample. This chain joins TRBV7-3 and TRBJ2-3; D unresolved. The germline V gene encodes CDR1 SGHTA and CDR2 FQGTGA. This CDR3 has 16 residues. CDR3 DNA: TGTGCCAGCAGCTTCTATCTATCCCGAAGCACGGATACGCAGTATTTT. Residues: CASSFYLSRSTDTQYF.

The V and J genes are TRBV6-5 and TRBJ1-1, with D maybe TRBD1 (6 bases). CDR1 and CDR2 from the germline V gene are MNHEY and SVGAGI. Trimming removed 4 bases from V and 4 bases from J, with 10 bases in between. CDR3 length: 13 residues. CDR3 protein: CASSSQGGTEAFF. The DNA for the CDR3 is TGTGCCAGCAGTTCTCAAGGGGGCACTGAAGCTTTCTTT.

This clone was found once. This rearrangement joins TRBV2 to TRBJ1-5; 11 bases line up with TRBD1. CDR1 and CDR2 from the germline V gene are SNHLY and FYNNEI. V lost 6 bases and J lost 4; bases outside the gene matches: 5. The CDR3 has 15 amino acids. The CDR3 reads CASRGGTGGNQPQHF. CDR3 DNA: TGTGCCAGCAGAGGGGGGACAGGGGGAAATCAGCCCCAGCATTTT. Using reference TRBV2 and TRBJ1-5 for the parts outside the CDR3, the full variable domain is EPEVTQTPSHQVTQMGQEVILRCVPISNHLYFYWYRQILGQKVEFLVSFYNNEISEKSEIFDDQFSVERPDGSNFTLKIRSTKLEDSAMYFCASRGGTGGNQPQHFGDGTRLSIL.

Turning to this clone: This CDR3 is also generated by other DNA sequences in the sample. The chain recombines TRBV4-3 with TRBJ1-1, with D perhaps TRBD1 (6 bases). In germline, CDR1 is LGHNA, CDR2 YSLEER. The V and J ends lost 2 bases and 5 bases respectively, with 9 bases between them. CDR3 length: 13 residues. CDR3 in amino acids: CASSQIQGTEAFF. The CDR3 bases are TGCGCCAGCAGCCAAATACAGGGAACTGAAGCTTTCTTT.

The chain joins TRBV10-2 to TRBJ2-5, with TRBD1 identical over 8 bases. There are 13 residues in the CDR3. V lost 6 bases, J lost 2 bases, and 2 bases stayed unmatched. Germline-derived CDR1 and CDR2 are WSHSY and SAAADI. The CDR3 here is CASRNRGQETQYF. Written as DNA, the CDR3 is TGCGCCAGCAGAAACAGGGGGCAAGAGACCCAGTACTTC.

V gene TRBV18 combines with J gene TRBJ2-7; 10 positions agree with TRBD1. This CDR3 has 15 residues. With 3 bases clipped from V and 6 bases from J, the junction kept 8 bases outside the gene matches. CDR1 and CDR2 (germline): KGHSH, LQKENI. The CDR3 spells CASSPSRDRGGEQYF. The CDR3, as DNA: TGTGCCAGCTCACCGTCCCGGGACAGGGGCGGCGAGCAGTACTTC.

The V call is TRBV19, the J call TRBJ1-2, with 8 bases matching TRBD1. J was trimmed by 4 bases and V by 0 bases; bases with no gene match: 4. The CDR3 is 15 amino acids. CDR1 LNHDA and CDR2 SQIVND come from the germline V gene (reference sequence). For the CDR3, the DNA is TGTGCCAGTAGTATAGACAACAGGGGGACCTATGGCTACACCTTC. As protein: CASSIDNRGTYGYTF.

The V and J genes are TRBV5-1 and TRBJ2-2; TRBD1 matches 8 bases. The CDR3 sequence is 19 residues long. Germline CDR1 SGHRS, CDR2 YFSETQ. Germline trimming cut 4 bases from V and 1 base from J; bases unmatched to any gene: 15. In DNA form, the CDR3 reads TGCGCCAGCAGCCCTTTTGGACAGGGTAGGAGGAGGAACACCGGGGAGCTGTTTTTT. Translation: CASSPFGQGRRRNTGELFF.